This is a list of T cell receptor beta chains from one sample in a study of regulatory T cells in long-lasting Graves disease. TCRdb used MiXCR to reprocess the multiplex PCR reads, holding one entry per CDR3 protein. The sample lists roughly 400,000 distinct CDR3 sequences, more than 20% occurring once. The source was peripheral blood mononuclear cells (PBMCs), collected when the disease was refractory, from a patient treated with antithyroid drugs. These receptors all come from a female donor with Graves disease. The CDR3 runs from the conserved cysteine through the conserved F or W. The D gene is left open where the match is weak. Some rows mark clone size as missing; the rest say once, few, many or name a class of expanded clone.

>.|many|TRBJ1-2|TRBV12-3/TRBV12-4
TGTGCCAGCAGTGGGGACGGAATCTATGGCTACACCTTC
CASSGDGIYGYTF
>TRBD1|many|TRBJ1-2|TRBV28
TGTGCCAGCAGTACCACAGGGGACTATGGCTACACCTTC
CASSTTGDYGYTF
>.|few|TRBJ1-3|TRBV9
TGTGCCAGCAGCTTACTACAGGGATCTGGAAACACCATATATTTT
CASSLLQGSGNTIYF
>.|many|TRBJ2-5|TRBV29-1
TGCAGCGTTGACCCCTCCAGGGGACCGGGGGAGACCCAGTACTTC
CSVDPSRGPGETQYF
>.|many|TRBJ2-5|TRBV30
TGTGCCTGGAGTGTATCGAGGTTGGAGACCCAGTACTTC
CAWSVSRLETQYF
>.|few|TRBJ1-1|TRBV5-1
TGCGCCAGCAGCTTTTTTTCAGGGGCCCGAATCAACACTGAAGCTTTCTTT
CASSFFSGARINTEAFF
>TRBD1|.|TRBJ2-4|TRBV19
TGTGCCAGTAGTATAGAGCCTCGGGACAGGGCCTATATTCAGTACTTC
CASSIEPRDRAYIQYF
>.|few|TRBJ1-5|TRBV20-1
TGCAGCGCCGGCGGGTGGGGAAGCAATCAGCCCCAGCATTTT
CSAGGWGSNQPQHF
>.|.|TRBJ2-5|TRBV6-2/TRBV6-3
TGTGCCAGCCTCCTGGCCGGCGGAGGAAAGACCCAGTACTTC
CASLLAGGGKTQYF
>TRBD1|.|TRBJ2-5|TRBV7-6
TGTGCCAGCAGCTCACCTCAGAGGGGACAGGGGGCTGAGACCCAGTACTTC
CASSSPQRGQGAETQYF
>.|many|TRBJ1-1|TRBV20-1
TGCAGATCCTGGGACATAAGGAACATGAACACTGAAGCTTTCTTT
CRSWDIRNMNTEAFF
>.|.|TRBJ1-1|TRBV29-1
TGCAGCGTTGAACGTGGGATCCCTGAAGCTTTCTTT
CSVERGIPEAFF